Below, one T cell receptor (beta chain) is given with its context. Antigen specificity is unknown. TCRdb independently ran MiXCR on the reads; one entry per CDR3 protein. The profile shows fewer than 350,000 distinct CDR3 sequences, roughly a sixth of them singletons. The CDR3 has 16 residues. The junction had 11 bases not matched to a gene; V was cut back by 4 bases and J by 4 bases. In germline, CDR1 is SGHVS, CDR2 FNYEAQ. This record comes from a study of T cell repertoires in cytomegalovirus infection. Study-wide results and limits: The response measured ex vivo was dominated by TCR beta clonotypes (HLA-C-restricted and CMV-specific).

Sequenced material: PBMCs. This receptor was obtained from a human donor in good health (CMV status not recorded). Some clones in this sample may be carry-over from other donors' samples. The chain combines TRBV7-6 with TRBJ2-7; 9 bases agree with TRBD1. The CDR3, as DNA: TGTGCCAGCAGCTCTTTTACTACAGGGGGCGAGTACGAGCAGTACTTC. Protein product: CASSSFTTGGEYEQYF.